These 30 T cell receptor beta chains share one sample of origin, sequenced in a study of blood T cell repertoires in COVID-19. Method: immunoSEQ multiplex PCR; TCRdb's copy keeps in-frame clones and lacks some. Of 110,000 to 150,000 clones listed, over 75% are singletons. The sequenced sample consisted of peripheral blood. The receptors shown here come from a woman aged 45-60 years with acute or convalescent COVID-19.

The chain employs TRBV12-3 or TRBV12-4 and TRBJ2-7; 7 bases are a match to TRBD1. V lost 6 bases and J lost 5; bases outside the gene matches: 4. This CDR3 spans 12 amino acids. In DNA, the CDR3 is TGTGCCAGCAGATCGACAGGGAACGAGCAGTACTTC. This encodes CASRSTGNEQYF.

The V call is TRBV9, the J call TRBJ2-2; perhaps TRBD2 as D (5 bases). The CDR3 covers 17 residues. Trimming shortened V by 0 bases and J by 8 bases, and 20 bases separated the two germline ends. Germline CDR1 reads SGDLS; CDR2 reads YYNGEE. The CDR3 region is CASSVEPGSAEGGELFF. The CDR3 bases are TGTGCCAGCAGCGTAGAACCCGGCTCAGCGGAAGGGGGGGAGCTGTTTTTT.

The chain is built from TRBV5-8 and TRBJ1-6, with D possibly matching TRBD1 (6 bases). CDR1 and CDR2 (germline): SGHTS, YDEGEE. V lost 3 bases and J 8 bases, leaving 15 bases between the germline ends. CDR3 length: 15 residues. The CDR3 spells CASSSDSPIYSPLHF. CDR3 nucleotide sequence: TGTGCCAGCAGCTCGGACAGTCCTATATATTCACCCCTCCACTTT.

This chain joins TRBV2 and TRBJ1-5, with a weak D call TRBD1 (6 bases). CDR3 size: 17 residues. Germline CDR1 and CDR2: SNHLY and FYNNEI. Trimming left V 1 base short and J 6 bases short, with 19 bases between. In DNA, the CDR3 is TGTGCCAGCAGTGAAGAAGGGGGGGGGCGCCGGATTCAGCCCCAGCATTTT. Protein product: CASSEEGGGRRIQPQHF.

The gene calls are TRBV14 and TRBJ2-2; 11 bases are a match to TRBD1. Germline trimming cut 3 bases from V and 2 bases from J; bases unmatched to any gene: 2. Germline V gene lookup returns CDR1 SGHDN and CDR2 FVKESK. There are 16 residues in the CDR3. The CDR3 here is CASSQGQGDNTGELFF. DNA for the CDR3: TGTGCCAGCAGCCAGGGACAGGGGGACAACACCGGGGAGCTGTTTTTT.

This clone has only one observation. J is TRBJ1-2 and V is TRBV19; the D gene is possibly TRBD1 (6 bases). Germline lookup yields CDR1 LNHDA and CDR2 SQIVND (reference sequence). V gave up 5 bases and J gave up 2 bases, with 9 bases separating them. This CDR3 contains 13 residues. The CDR3 sequence is CASSQDRNYGYTF. The CDR3 nucleotides are TGTGCCAGTAGTCAAGACAGGAACTATGGCTACACCTTC.

This chain uses TRBV29-1 with TRBJ1-2, with no clear D. Trimming cost V 2 bases and J 4 bases, with 8 bases left between them. This CDR3 comprises 12 residues. CDR1 is SQVTM and CDR2 is ANQGSEA in the germline V gene. The CDR3 DNA is TGCAGCGTTGAAAAATCAGTCTATGGCTACACCTTC. As protein: CSVEKSVYGYTF.

The V and J genes are TRBV6-1 and TRBJ1-2; TRBD1 matches 7 bases. In germline, CDR1 is MNHNS, CDR2 SASEGT. V was pared by 4 bases and J by 5 bases, with 13 bases of the junction left unmatched. This CDR3 is built from 16 residues. The CDR3 loop reads CASSVGILDRIYGYTF. In nucleotides, the CDR3 is TGTGCCAGCAGTGTCGGAATCTTGGACAGGATTTATGGCTACACCTTC.

The chain joins TRBV6-5 to TRBJ2-1, with D tentatively TRBD2 (5 bases). This CDR3 has 15 amino acids. V lost 7 bases and J lost 0, with 13 bases in between. Germline CDR1 and CDR2: MNHEY and SVGAGI. The CDR3 region is CASTALGSSYNEQFF. CDR3 coding DNA: TGTGCCAGCACCGCACTGGGGAGCTCCTACAATGAGCAGTTCTTC.

The V gene is TRBV18, the J gene TRBJ1-4; D gene unclear. With 1 base removed from V and 7 bases from J, the gap between germline ends came to 4 bases. The CDR3 runs to 12 residues. Germline V CDR1 and CDR2: KGHSH, LQKENI. CDR3 nucleotides: TGTGCCAGCTCACCACGAGGTGAAAAACTGTTTTTT. As protein: CASSPRGEKLFF.

The genes are TRBV5-1 and TRBJ1-4; perhaps TRBD1 as D (6 bases). The V end was cut by 2 bases, the J end by 5 bases, with 10 bases between. The germline V gene encodes CDR1 SGHRS and CDR2 YFSETQ. The CDR3 totals 14 residues. In nucleotides, the CDR3 is TGCGCCAGCAGCTTCACCCAGGGGAATGAAAAACTGTTTTTT. Translated: CASSFTQGNEKLFF.

Only one count was recorded for this clone. The chain links TRBV27 to TRBJ1-1, with TRBD1 identical over 9 bases. V dropped 5 bases and J dropped 3; count of bases not matched to a gene: 4. CDR1 and CDR2 (germline): MNHEY, SMNVEV (reference sequence). The CDR3 is 14 residues long. The CDR3 spells CASSGGQGYTEAFF. CDR3 nucleotide sequence: TGTGCCAGCAGTGGGGGACAGGGCTACACTGAAGCTTTCTTT.

The chain employs TRBV6-6 and TRBJ1-4; 8 bases fit TRBD1. Germline values: CDR1 MNHNY, CDR2 SVGAGI (reference sequence). The CDR3 is made up of 14 amino acids. The J segment lost 7 bases and the V segment lost 4 bases, leaving 5 bases of the junction unmatched. The CDR3 protein is CASSSGGSGEKLFF. CDR3 DNA sequence: TGTGCCAGCAGTTCAGGGGGCTCGGGTGAAAAACTGTTTTTT.

The rearrangement uses TRBV23-1 and TRBJ1-5; TRBD1 is a possible D gene (5 bases). TRBV23-1 is treated as an ORF (open reading frame) with a function not yet certain. Between the trimmed V and J ends, which lost 3 bases and 7 bases, there was a span of 19 bases. The CDR3 is made up of 16 amino acids. The CDR3 loop is CASSHDWDGRGQPQHF. The CDR3 DNA follows: TGCGCCAGCAGTCACGACTGGGACGGGAGGGGACAGCCCCAGCATTTT.

The chain uses TRBV5-4 and TRBJ2-5; 7 nucleotides line up with TRBD1. Germline V gene data show CDR1 as SGHNT and CDR2 as YYREEE (reference sequence). V lost 2 bases to trimming and J lost 0 bases; unmatched junction nucleotides: 1. This CDR3 has 14 amino acids. CDR3: CASSFGQDQETQYF. The CDR3, as DNA: TGTGCCAGCAGCTTCGGACAGGACCAAGAGACCCAGTACTTC.

The V call is TRBV3-1 (or the pseudogene TRBV3-2), the J call TRBJ2-5; D is ambiguous. Trimming shortened V by 0 bases and J by 1 base, and 15 bases separated the two germline ends. The CDR3 has 17 amino acids. In germline, CDR1 is LGHDT, CDR2 YNNKEL (reference sequence). CDR3 region: CASSQDRPGIIQETQYF. CDR3 bases: TGTGCCAGCAGCCAAGATCGACCAGGTATTATCCAAGAGACCCAGTACTTC.

The chain is built from TRBV7-2 and TRBJ2-5, with D tentatively TRBD2 (5 bases). Per germline, CDR1 SGHTA and CDR2 FQGNSA. Trimming left V 5 bases short and J 4 bases short, with 8 bases between. This CDR3 comprises 12 residues. CDR3 residues: CASSQSGETQYF. CDR3 bases: TGTGCCAGCAGCCAGAGCGGAGAGACCCAGTACTTC.

This clone was recorded a few times. V is TRBV5-1 and J is TRBJ2-7, with TRBD2 matching 7 bases. Trimming removed 2 bases from V and 6 bases from J; junction bases left unmatched: 11. Per the germline V gene, CDR1 is SGHRS and CDR2 is YFSETQ. The CDR3 runs to 15 residues. This CDR3 reads CASSLEGRGRAEQYF. In DNA form, the CDR3 reads TGCGCCAGCAGCTTAGAAGGGAGGGGACGTGCCGAGCAGTACTTC.

The chain employs TRBV3-1 (or the pseudogene TRBV3-2) and TRBJ2-7; 9 bases fit TRBD2. J gave up 4 bases and V 6 bases, and 13 bases lay outside the gene matches. The CDR3 loop spans 16 amino acids. CDR1 is LGHDT and CDR2 is YNNKEL in the germline V gene (reference sequence). The CDR3 here is CASSPDWRGGGYEQYF. DNA for the CDR3: TGTGCCAGCAGTCCCGACTGGCGGGGGGGCGGATACGAGCAGTACTTC.

This chain uses TRBV19 with TRBJ1-1; possible D gene TRBD1, 5 bases. Between the trimmed V and J ends, which lost 4 bases and 3 bases, there was a span of 15 bases. This CDR3 spans 15 amino acids. Germline lookup yields CDR1 LNHDA and CDR2 SQIVND (reference sequence). Written as DNA, the CDR3 is TGTGCCAGTAGTAGATTATCGGTAGGGGACACTGAAGCTTTCTTT. Encoded protein: CASSRLSVGDTEAFF. Complete variable domain (other parts from reference TRBV19 and TRBJ1-1): DGGITQSPKYLFRKEGQNVTLSCEQNLNHDAMYWYRQDPGQGLRLIYYSQIVNDFQKGDIAEGYSVSREKKESFPLTVTSAQKNPTAFYLCASSRLSVGDTEAFFGQGTRLTVV.

This clone appeared a single time. The V gene is TRBV9, the J gene TRBJ1-2; 7 bases are a match to TRBD1. Germline-derived CDR1 and CDR2 are SGDLS and YYNGEE. The CDR3 covers 15 residues. J gave up 2 bases and V 0 bases, and 4 bases lay outside the gene matches. The CDR3 sequence is CASSVVGGGNYGYTF. The DNA for the CDR3 is TGTGCCAGCAGCGTAGTAGGGGGCGGGAACTATGGCTACACCTTC.

This clone was counted once. This chain joins TRBV6-5 and TRBJ1-1; tentative D call: TRBD1 (5 bases). CDR1 is MNHEY and CDR2 is SVGAGI in the germline V gene. V lost 2 bases and J lost 4, with 17 bases in between. This CDR3 is 16 amino acids long. The CDR3 nucleotides are TGTGCCAGCAGTTACGGGGCGTCGTTTTTTGTCACTGAAGCTTTCTTT. Translating it yields CASSYGASFFVTEAFF.

In DNA form, the CDR3 reads TGCAGCGTTGGGGCGGGACTAGCGGCCTACAATGAGCAGTTCTTC. Amino acids: CSVGAGLAAYNEQFF. V and J are TRBV29-1 and TRBJ2-1, with 11 bases that match TRBD2. The germline V gene has CDR1 SQVTM and CDR2 ANQGSEA. The length of the CDR3 is 15 residues. Trimming took 4 bases from V and 2 from J; bases not matched to a gene: 4.

This chain links TRBV18 with TRBJ1-3; 9 bases fit TRBD1. Germline V gene data show CDR1 as KGHSH and CDR2 as LQKENI. V was pared by 4 bases and J by 4 bases, with 2 bases of the junction left unmatched. The CDR3 length is 14 residues. CDR3 in amino acids: CASSRTGDGNTIYF. In DNA, the CDR3 is TGTGCCAGCTCACGGACAGGGGACGGAAACACCATATATTTT. The full variable domain, its missing parts supplied by reference TRBV18 and TRBJ1-3, is NAGVMQNPRHLVRRRGQEARLRCSPMKGHSHVYWYRQLPEEGLKFMVYLQKENIIDESGMPKERFSAEFPKEGPSILRIQQVVRGDSAAYFCASSRTGDGNTIYFGEGSWLTVV.

The chain joins TRBV5-1 to TRBJ2-7; D is uncertain. V lost 0 bases, J lost 2 bases, and 9 bases lay in between. CDR3 length: 14 amino acids. The germline gives CDR1 SGHRS, CDR2 YFSETQ. This CDR3 is CASSLGDGAYEQYF. CDR3 DNA: TGCGCCAGCAGCTTGGGAGACGGAGCCTACGAGCAGTACTTC.

This clone was detected only a few times. The chain has TRBV7-9 and TRBJ2-1; D ambiguous. The V end was cut by 1 base, the J end by 0 bases, with 10 bases between. This CDR3 has 16 amino acids. Germline V CDR1 and CDR2: SEHNR, FQNEAQ (reference sequence). The CDR3 reads CASSLVRSTSYNEQFF. The CDR3 nucleotides are TGTGCCAGCAGCTTAGTCAGGTCTACCTCCTACAATGAGCAGTTCTTC.

This chain uses TRBV12-3 or TRBV12-4 with TRBJ1-2; D might be TRBD1 (5 bases). This CDR3 contains 13 residues. V lost 5 bases and J 6 bases, leaving 13 bases between the germline ends. CDR3 nucleotide sequence: TGTGCCAGCAGTCCAGAAGACAGTCATGGCTACACCTTC. Translating gives CASSPEDSHGYTF.

The chain links TRBV6-4 to TRBJ2-4; 9 nucleotides match TRBD2. V was pared by 6 bases and J by 1 base, with 7 bases of the junction left unmatched. The CDR3 loop spans 16 amino acids. CDR1 and CDR2 from the germline V gene are MRHNA and SNTAGT. CDR3 in amino acids: CASSAIAGVAKNIQYF. DNA of the CDR3: TGTGCCAGCAGCGCAATAGCGGGGGTCGCCAAAAACATTCAGTACTTC.

J is TRBJ1-4 and V is TRBV28; 7 bases are shared with TRBD1. The CDR3 runs to 17 residues. The junction had 12 bases not matched to a gene; V was cut back by 3 bases and J by 5 bases. Looked up from germline, CDR1 is MDHEN and CDR2 is SYDVKM. In DNA, the CDR3 is TGTGCCAGCAGTTTTCGCCACAGGGGAACGGGGAATGAAAAACTGTTTTTT. Translating it yields CASSFRHRGTGNEKLFF.

The rearrangement joins TRBV25-1 to TRBJ1-6, with 8 bases aligning to TRBD1. The germline CDR1 and CDR2 sequences are MGHDK and SYGVNS. This CDR3 has 16 residues. V gave up 0 bases and J gave up 7 bases; unmatched junction bases: 5. CDR3 DNA sequence: TGTGCCAGCAGTGAATATTGGACAGGGCTGAATTCACCCCTCCACTTT. Its translation: CASSEYWTGLNSPLHF.